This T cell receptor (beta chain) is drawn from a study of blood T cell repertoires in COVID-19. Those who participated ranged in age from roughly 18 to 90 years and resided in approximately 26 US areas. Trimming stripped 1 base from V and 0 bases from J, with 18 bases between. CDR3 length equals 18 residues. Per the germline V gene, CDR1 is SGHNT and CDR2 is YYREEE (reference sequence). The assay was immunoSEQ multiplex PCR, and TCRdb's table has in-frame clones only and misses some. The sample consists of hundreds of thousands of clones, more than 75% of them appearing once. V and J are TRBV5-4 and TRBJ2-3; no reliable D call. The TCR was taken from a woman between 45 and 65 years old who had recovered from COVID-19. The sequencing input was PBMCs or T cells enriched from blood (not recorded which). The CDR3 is CASSLPIGSSSSTDTQYF. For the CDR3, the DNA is TGTGCCAGCAGCTTGCCTATTGGTTCCTCCTCTAGCACAGATACGCAGTATTTT.